This T cell receptor beta chain was profiled in a study of blood T cell repertoires in COVID-19. About the study: Acute and convalescent COVID-19 specimens originated in the United States, Italy and Spain.

Authors' analysis steps: Quantification of nucleated cells was approximated via reference gene primer amplification. Clones were read by immunoSEQ multiplex PCR, and TCRdb kept only the in-frame ones, dropping some. The V and J calls and clone size come from that table; D and trimming were worked out from the DNA. The repertoire consists of approximately 360,000 clones, with 90% occurring once and the leading ten covering roughly 6.8%. V lost 6 bases and J 8 bases, leaving 23 bases between the germline ends. Per the germline V gene, CDR1 is SGHAT and CDR2 is FQNNGV. The CDR3 length is 16 residues. Source material: peripheral blood. The clonotype was recovered from a man in his late teens or twenties with active or convalescent COVID-19. The rearrangement joins TRBV11-2 to TRBJ2-1; D possibly corresponds to TRBD1 (6 bases). CDR3 sequence: CASSPIVGRGWDEQFF. DNA of the CDR3: TGTGCCAGCAGTCCAATCGTCGGCAGGGGTTGGGATGAGCAGTTCTTC.